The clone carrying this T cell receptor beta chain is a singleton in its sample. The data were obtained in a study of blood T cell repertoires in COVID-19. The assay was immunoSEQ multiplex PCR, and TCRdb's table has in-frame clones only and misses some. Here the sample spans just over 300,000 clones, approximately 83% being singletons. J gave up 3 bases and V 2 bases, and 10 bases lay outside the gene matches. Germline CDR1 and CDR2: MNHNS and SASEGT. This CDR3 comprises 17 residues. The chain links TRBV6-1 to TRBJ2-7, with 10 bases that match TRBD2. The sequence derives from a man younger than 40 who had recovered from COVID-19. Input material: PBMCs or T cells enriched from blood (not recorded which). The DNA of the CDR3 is TGTGCCAGCAGTGAACGACTAGCGGGCGGTATCTTCTACGAGCAGTACTTC. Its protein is CASSERLAGGIFYEQYF.